Sequencing of this T cell receptor (beta chain) was carried out in a study of T cells in tuberculosis. About the research overall: T cells were selected with CD1B tetramers loaded with glucose monomycolate. This South African cohort compared adolescents with or without latent tuberculosis against adults with active tuberculosis. Blood was taken before or within 7 days of anti-tuberculosis therapy. Study-level results: Smaller alpha distances in active tuberculosis partly reflected shorter CDR3-alpha lengths.

For this clone: Its antigen is not identified.

Sample time point: new active TB diagnosis, blood taken before or within 7 days of starting treatment. The CDR3 is 15 residues long. J gave up 8 bases and V 5 bases, and 8 bases lay outside the gene matches. Germline CDR1 LNHDA, CDR2 SQIVND (reference sequence). Using immunoSEQ multiplex PCR, the repertoire was profiled, and TCRdb retains in-frame clones only, with some absent. The repertoire holds roughly 34,000 clones, roughly 82% seen once, with 5.2% in the top ten. The rearrangement uses TRBV19 and TRBJ2-2; 10 bases line up with TRBD2. The input for sequencing was PBMCs, taken at tuberculosis diagnosis. The receptor comes from an adult with tuberculosis. The CDR3 sequence is CASSFGLAAGGELFF. CDR3 DNA sequence: TGTGCCAGTAGTTTTGGACTAGCGGCGGGGGGGGAGCTGTTTTTT.